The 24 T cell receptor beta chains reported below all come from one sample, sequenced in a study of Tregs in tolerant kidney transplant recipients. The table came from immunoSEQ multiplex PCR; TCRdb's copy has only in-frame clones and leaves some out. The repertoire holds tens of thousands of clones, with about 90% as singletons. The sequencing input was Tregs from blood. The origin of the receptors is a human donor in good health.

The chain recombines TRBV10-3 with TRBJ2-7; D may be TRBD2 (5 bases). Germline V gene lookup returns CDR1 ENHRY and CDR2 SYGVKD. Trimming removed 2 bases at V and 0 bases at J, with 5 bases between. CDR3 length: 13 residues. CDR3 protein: CAISEAGSYEQYF. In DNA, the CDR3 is TGTGCCATCAGTGAGGCGGGCTCCTACGAGCAGTACTTC.

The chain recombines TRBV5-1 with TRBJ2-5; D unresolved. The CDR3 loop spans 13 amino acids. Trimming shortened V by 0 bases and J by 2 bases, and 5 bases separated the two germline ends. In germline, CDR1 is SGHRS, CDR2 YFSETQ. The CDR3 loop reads CASSLGLQETQYF. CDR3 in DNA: TGCGCCAGCAGCTTGGGACTTCAAGAGACCCAGTACTTC.

The DNA of the CDR3 is TGTGCCAGCAAGAACGGGGGCAGTTTAACCACCGGGGAGCTGTTTTTT. Translating it yields CASKNGGSLTTGELFF. V is TRBV25-1 and J is TRBJ2-2, with D tentatively TRBD1 or TRBD2 (6 bases each). Trimming removed 7 bases from V and 4 bases from J, with 19 bases in between. There are 16 residues in the CDR3. CDR1 is MGHDK, CDR2 SYGVNS, per germline. Full variable domain (remainder filled in from reference TRBV25-1 and TRBJ2-2): EADIYQTPRYLVIGTGKKITLECSQTMGHDKMYWYQQDPGMELHLIHYSYGVNSTEKGDLSSESTVSRIRTEHFPLTLESARPSHTSQYLCASKNGGSLTTGELFFGEGSRLTVL.

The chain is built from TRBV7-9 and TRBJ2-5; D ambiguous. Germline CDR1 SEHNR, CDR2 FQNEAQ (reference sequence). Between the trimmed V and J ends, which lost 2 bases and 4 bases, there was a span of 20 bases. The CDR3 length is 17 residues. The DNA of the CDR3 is TGTGCCAGCAGCTTACAGCGCGCGAGCCAGGTCATAGAGACCCAGTACTTC. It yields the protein CASSLQRASQVIETQYF.

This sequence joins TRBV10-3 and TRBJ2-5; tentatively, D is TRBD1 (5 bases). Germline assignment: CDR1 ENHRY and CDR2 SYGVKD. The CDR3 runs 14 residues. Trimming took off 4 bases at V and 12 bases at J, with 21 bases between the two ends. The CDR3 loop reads CAISAGQGPAAEYF. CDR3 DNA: TGTGCCATCAGTGCTGGGCAGGGCCCCGCTGCTGAGTACTTC.

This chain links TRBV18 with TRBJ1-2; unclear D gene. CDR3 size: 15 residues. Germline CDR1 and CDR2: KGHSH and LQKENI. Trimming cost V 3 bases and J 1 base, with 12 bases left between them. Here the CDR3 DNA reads TGTGCCAGCTCACCCCCACACCAACTTAACTATGGCTACACCTTC. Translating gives CASSPPHQLNYGYTF.

CDR3 residues: CASSPARDYGYTF. CDR3 bases: TGTGCCAGCTCACCAGCCAGGGACTATGGCTACACCTTC. The chain recombines TRBV18 with TRBJ1-2, with D perhaps matching TRBD1 (5 bases). The CDR3 loop spans 13 amino acids. The V and J ends lost 2 bases and 3 bases respectively, with 7 bases between them. The germline V gene has CDR1 KGHSH and CDR2 LQKENI. The whole variable domain, remainder taken from reference TRBV18 and TRBJ1-2, is NAGVMQNPRHLVRRRGQEARLRCSPMKGHSHVYWYRQLPEEGLKFMVYLQKENIIDESGMPKERFSAEFPKEGPSILRIQQVVRGDSAAYFCASSPARDYGYTFGSGTRLTVV.

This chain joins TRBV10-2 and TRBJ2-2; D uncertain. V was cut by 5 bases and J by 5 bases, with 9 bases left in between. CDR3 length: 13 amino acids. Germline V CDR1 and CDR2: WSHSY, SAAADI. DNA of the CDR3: TGCGCCAGCAGTCGAGTGGGGACCGGGGAGCTGTTTTTT. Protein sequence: CASSRVGTGELFF.

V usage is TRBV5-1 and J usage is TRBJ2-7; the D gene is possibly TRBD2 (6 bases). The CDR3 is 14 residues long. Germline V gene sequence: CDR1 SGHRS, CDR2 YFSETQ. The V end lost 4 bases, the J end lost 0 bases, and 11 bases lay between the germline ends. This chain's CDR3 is CASSISSGSYEQYF. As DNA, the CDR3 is TGCGCCAGCAGCATCAGTAGCGGCTCCTACGAGCAGTACTTC. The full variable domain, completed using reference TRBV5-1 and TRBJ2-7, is KAGVTQTPRYLIKTRGQQVTLSCSPISGHRSVSWYQQTPGQGLQFLFEYFSETQRNKGNFPGRFSGRQFSNSRSEMNVSTLELGDSALYLCASSISSGSYEQYFGPGTRLTVT.

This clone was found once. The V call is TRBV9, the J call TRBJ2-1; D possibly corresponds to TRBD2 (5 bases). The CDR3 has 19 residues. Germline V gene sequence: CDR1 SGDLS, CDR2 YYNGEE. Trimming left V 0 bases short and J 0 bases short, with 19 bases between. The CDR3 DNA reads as TGTGCCAGCAGCGTAGCCCTCGTGGGCGGGCACGGCTCCTACAATGAGCAGTTCTTC. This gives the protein CASSVALVGGHGSYNEQFF.

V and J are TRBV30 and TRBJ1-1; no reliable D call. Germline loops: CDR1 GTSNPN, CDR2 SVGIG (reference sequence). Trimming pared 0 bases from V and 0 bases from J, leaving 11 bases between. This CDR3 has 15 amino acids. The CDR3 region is CAWSVRVVMNTEAFF. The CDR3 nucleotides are TGTGCCTGGAGTGTACGGGTAGTCATGAACACTGAAGCTTTCTTT.

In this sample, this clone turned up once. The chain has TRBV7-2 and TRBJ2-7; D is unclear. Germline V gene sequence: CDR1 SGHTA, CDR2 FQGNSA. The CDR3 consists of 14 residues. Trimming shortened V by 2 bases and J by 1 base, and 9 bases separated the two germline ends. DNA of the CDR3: TGTGCCAGCAGCTTACGGCGCGAGTCCTACGAGCAGTACTTC. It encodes CASSLRRESYEQYF.

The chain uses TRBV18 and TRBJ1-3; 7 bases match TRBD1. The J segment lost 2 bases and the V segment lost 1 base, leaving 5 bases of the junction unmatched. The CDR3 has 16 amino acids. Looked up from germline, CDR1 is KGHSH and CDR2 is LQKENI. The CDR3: CASSPRITGAGNTIYF. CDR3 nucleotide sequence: TGTGCCAGCTCACCACGGATCACAGGGGCTGGAAACACCATATATTTT.

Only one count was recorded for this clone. The CDR3 spells CASSERTSPPGEQYF. CDR3 DNA: TGTGCCAGCAGTGAAAGGACTAGCCCGCCGGGGGAGCAGTACTTC. J is TRBJ2-7 and V is TRBV6-1; the match to TRBD2 covers 8 bases. V was clipped by 2 bases and J by 7 bases; unmatched bases: 10. Germline V gene sequence: CDR1 MNHNS, CDR2 SASEGT. The CDR3 loop spans 15 amino acids.

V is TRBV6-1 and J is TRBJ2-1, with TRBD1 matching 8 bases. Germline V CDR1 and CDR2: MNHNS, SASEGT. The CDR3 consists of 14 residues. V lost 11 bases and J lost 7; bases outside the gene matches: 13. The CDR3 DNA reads TGTGCCTCAGGATGGGCAGGGGGCGAGAATGAGCAGTTCTTC. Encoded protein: CASGWAGGENEQFF.

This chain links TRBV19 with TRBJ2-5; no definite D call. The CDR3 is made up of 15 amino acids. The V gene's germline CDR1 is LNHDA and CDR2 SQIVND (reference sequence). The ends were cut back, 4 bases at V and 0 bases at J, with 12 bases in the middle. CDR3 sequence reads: CASSKLSRNQETQYF. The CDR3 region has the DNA TGTGCCAGTAGTAAGTTGAGCAGGAACCAAGAGACCCAGTACTTC.

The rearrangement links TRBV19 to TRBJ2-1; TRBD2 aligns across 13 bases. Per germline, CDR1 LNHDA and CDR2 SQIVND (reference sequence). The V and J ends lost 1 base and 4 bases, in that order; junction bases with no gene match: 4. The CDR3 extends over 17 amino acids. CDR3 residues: CASSIGGGLAGYNEQFF. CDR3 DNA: TGTGCCAGTAGTATAGGTGGGGGACTAGCGGGATACAATGAGCAGTTCTTC.

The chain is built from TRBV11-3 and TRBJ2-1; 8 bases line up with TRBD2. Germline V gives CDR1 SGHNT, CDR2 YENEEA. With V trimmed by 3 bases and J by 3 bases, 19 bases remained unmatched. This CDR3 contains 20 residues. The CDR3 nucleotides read TGTGCCAGCAGCTTGTTGTTTAAAGGGGGAGCGGGAGAGATCTACAATGAGCAGTTCTTC. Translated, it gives CASSLLFKGGAGEIYNEQFF. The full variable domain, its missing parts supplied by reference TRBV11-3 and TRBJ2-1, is EAGVVQSPRYKIIEKKQPVAFWCNPISGHNTLYWYLQNLGQGPELLIRYENEEAVDDSQLPKDRFSAERLKGVDSTLKIQPAELGDSAVYLCASSLLFKGGAGEIYNEQFFGPGTRLTVL.

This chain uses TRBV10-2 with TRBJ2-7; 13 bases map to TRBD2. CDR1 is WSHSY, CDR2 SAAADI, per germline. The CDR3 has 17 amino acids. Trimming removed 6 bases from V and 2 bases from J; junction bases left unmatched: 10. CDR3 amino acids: CASSPGLAGVGTYEQYF. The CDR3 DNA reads TGCGCCAGCAGCCCTGGACTAGCGGGAGTAGGGACCTACGAGCAGTACTTC.

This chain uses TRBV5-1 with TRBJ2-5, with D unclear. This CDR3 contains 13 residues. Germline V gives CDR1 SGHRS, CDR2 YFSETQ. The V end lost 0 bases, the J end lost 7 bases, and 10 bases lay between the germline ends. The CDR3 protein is CASSLGSPGTQYF. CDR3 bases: TGCGCCAGCAGCTTGGGCAGCCCCGGGACCCAGTACTTC.

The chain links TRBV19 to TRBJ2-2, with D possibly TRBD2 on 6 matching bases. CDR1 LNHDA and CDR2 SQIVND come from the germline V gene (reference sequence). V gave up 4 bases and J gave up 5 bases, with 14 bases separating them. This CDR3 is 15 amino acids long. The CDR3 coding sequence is TGTGCCAGTAGTAACCACCGCGCGGGGACCGGGGAGCTGTTTTTT. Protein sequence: CASSNHRAGTGELFF. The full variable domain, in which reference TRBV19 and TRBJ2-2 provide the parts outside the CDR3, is DGGITQSPKYLFRKEGQNVTLSCEQNLNHDAMYWYRQDPGQGLRLIYYSQIVNDFQKGDIAEGYSVSREKKESFPLTVTSAQKNPTAFYLCASSNHRAGTGELFFGEGSRLTVL.

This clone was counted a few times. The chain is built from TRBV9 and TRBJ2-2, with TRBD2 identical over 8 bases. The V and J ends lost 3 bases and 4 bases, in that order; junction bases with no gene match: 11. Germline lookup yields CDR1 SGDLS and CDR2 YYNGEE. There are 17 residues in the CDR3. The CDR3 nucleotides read TGTGCCAGCAGCGGAAAAAGACTAGCGTTTAGCACCGGGGAGCTGTTTTTT. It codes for CASSGKRLAFSTGELFF. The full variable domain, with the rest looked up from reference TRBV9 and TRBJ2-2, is DSGVTQTPKHLITATGQRVTLRCSPRSGDLSVYWYQQSLDQGLQFLIQYYNGEERAKGNILERFSAQQFPDLHSELNLSSLELGDSALYFCASSGKRLAFSTGELFFGEGSRLTVL.

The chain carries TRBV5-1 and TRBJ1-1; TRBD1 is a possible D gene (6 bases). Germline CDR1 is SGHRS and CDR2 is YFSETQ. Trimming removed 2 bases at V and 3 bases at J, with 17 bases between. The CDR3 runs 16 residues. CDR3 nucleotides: TGCGCCAGCAGCTTCTCGGGGGGCGGGTTGGACACTGAAGCTTTCTTT. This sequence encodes CASSFSGGGLDTEAFF.

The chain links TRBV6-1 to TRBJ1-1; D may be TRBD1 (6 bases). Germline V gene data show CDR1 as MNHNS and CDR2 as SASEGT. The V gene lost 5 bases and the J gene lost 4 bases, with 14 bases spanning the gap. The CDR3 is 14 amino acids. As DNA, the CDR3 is TGTGCCAGCAGTCGGGGGGCTATAGGCACTGAAGCTTTCTTT. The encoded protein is CASSRGAIGTEAFF.